These 32 T cell receptor beta chains were sequenced from one sample in a study of T cell changes during pregnancy in multiple sclerosis (dated by TCRdb to about 2019). The protocol used for the library was the immunoSEQ multiplex PCR assay. Sourced from immuneACCESS, this table was stored by TCRdb with only in-frame sequences that have V and J called. A share of the clones is absent; for the studies checked, an unresolved V gene accounts for under half, and the remainder has no known explanation. The sample table shows fewer than 50,000 clones, and about 94% are seen once. Of the sample, roughly 8.3% is held by the ten largest clones. This sample comprised CD8+ T cells from peripheral blood mononuclear cells, obtained in the third trimester of pregnancy. These receptors all come from a female donor with multiple sclerosis, enrolled in a pregnancy study.

The chain recombines TRBV28 with TRBJ2-7; tentatively, D is TRBD2 (6 bases). V was clipped by 2 bases and J by 2 bases, with 13 bases between them. The CDR3 covers 15 residues. Looked up from germline, CDR1 is MDHEN and CDR2 is SYDVKM. CDR3 sequence: CASSLTGSHPYEQYF. The CDR3 region has the DNA TGTGCCAGCAGTTTAACCGGGAGCCACCCCTACGAGCAGTACTTC.

The chain is built from TRBV14 and TRBJ2-5, with TRBD1 matching over 8 bases. Germline assignment: CDR1 SGHDN and CDR2 FVKESK. The J segment lost 5 bases and the V segment lost 4 bases, leaving 9 bases of the junction unmatched. The CDR3 contains 15 residues. CDR3 in amino acids: CASSLWTGLRETQYF. The CDR3 DNA reads TGTGCCAGCAGCCTTTGGACAGGGCTTCGTGAGACCCAGTACTTC.

This clone has only a few counts. V is TRBV6-1 and J is TRBJ2-1; perhaps TRBD2 as D (6 bases). The germline V gene encodes CDR1 MNHNS and CDR2 SASEGT. The CDR3 consists of 14 residues. V was pared by 5 bases and J by 6 bases, with 14 bases between. The DNA of the CDR3 is TGTGCCAGCAGTCCCGGGACTGAGACCAATGAGCAGTTCTTC. Translated: CASSPGTETNEQFF.

The chain links TRBV5-1 to TRBJ2-1, with 11 bases matching TRBD1. The CDR3 runs to 14 residues. Germline V gene lookup returns CDR1 SGHRS and CDR2 YFSETQ. The V segment lost 5 bases and the J segment 5 bases; nucleotides outside the gene matches: 3. This CDR3 reads CASRGTGGDNEQFF. The CDR3 bases are TGCGCCAGCAGAGGGACAGGGGGTGACAATGAGCAGTTCTTC.

This chain links TRBV9 with TRBJ1-2, with 9 bases identical to TRBD1. Per the germline V gene, CDR1 is SGDLS and CDR2 is YYNGEE. The ends lost 3 bases at V and 2 bases at J; junction bases unmatched: 11. CDR3 length: 17 residues. The chain's CDR3 is CASSGVDRGLINYGYTF. CDR3 DNA sequence: TGTGCCAGCAGCGGCGTGGACAGGGGACTGATCAACTATGGCTACACCTTC.

V and J are TRBV11-1 and TRBJ2-5; a possible D gene is TRBD1 (5 bases). The CDR3 extends over 15 amino acids. Trimming took 5 bases from V and 2 from J, leaving 15 bases between them. Germline CDR1 SGHAT, CDR2 FQDESV (reference sequence). CDR3 region: CASSLVPDNQETQYF. DNA for the CDR3: TGTGCCAGCAGCCTAGTACCGGACAATCAAGAGACCCAGTACTTC. Looking up the rest from reference TRBV11-1 and TRBJ2-5 gives the full variable domain: EAEVAQSPRYKITEKSQAVAFWCDPISGHATLYWYRQILGQGPELLVQFQDESVVDDSQLPKDRFSAERLKGVDSTLKIQPAELGDSAMYLCASSLVPDNQETQYFGPGTRLLVL.

This chain links TRBV27 with TRBJ2-1; D possibly corresponds to TRBD1 (6 bases). The germline V gene encodes CDR1 MNHEY and CDR2 SMNVEV (reference sequence). Between the trimmed V and J ends, which lost 11 bases and 4 bases, there was a span of 9 bases. The CDR3 sequence is 11 residues long. Here the CDR3 reads CAAQGYNEQFF. As DNA, the CDR3 is TGTGCCGCACAGGGTTACAATGAGCAGTTCTTC.

V usage is TRBV27 and J usage is TRBJ1-5; tentatively, D is TRBD1 (5 bases). This CDR3 has 14 residues. Per the germline V gene, CDR1 is MNHEY and CDR2 is SMNVEV (reference sequence). V was trimmed by 8 bases and J by 7 bases, leaving 18 bases between them. CDR3 residues: CASATTPGVQPQHF. In DNA, the CDR3 is TGTGCCAGCGCAACTACTCCGGGGGTACAGCCCCAGCATTTT.

The CDR3 DNA reads TGTGCCAGCAGCTTGTTCCGGGAGGGATACACAGATACGCAGTATTTT. This encodes CASSLFREGYTDTQYF. The J gene is TRBJ2-3, the V gene TRBV11-3, with TRBD2 matching 8 bases. Germline values: CDR1 SGHNT, CDR2 YENEEA. V gave up 3 bases and J gave up 2 bases; unmatched junction bases: 7. The CDR3 has 16 amino acids. The full variable domain, completed using reference TRBV11-3 and TRBJ2-3, is EAGVVQSPRYKIIEKKQPVAFWCNPISGHNTLYWYLQNLGQGPELLIRYENEEAVDDSQLPKDRFSAERLKGVDSTLKIQPAELGDSAVYLCASSLFREGYTDTQYFGPGTRLTVL.

This chain joins TRBV27 and TRBJ2-1; 7 bases are a match to TRBD2. Germline assignment: CDR1 MNHEY and CDR2 SMNVEV (reference sequence). The CDR3 loop spans 16 amino acids. The junction had 9 bases not matched to a gene; V was cut back by 3 bases and J by 4 bases. The CDR3 region is CASSFVAGEVYNEQFF. The CDR3, as DNA: TGTGCCAGCAGTTTTGTGGCGGGAGAGGTTTACAATGAGCAGTTCTTC.

The chain is built from TRBV4-1 and TRBJ2-5; a possible D gene is TRBD1 (5 bases). V dropped 5 bases and J dropped 0 bases, with 16 bases sitting between them. The CDR3 consists of 16 residues. CDR1 is MGHRA and CDR2 is YSYEKL in the germline V gene. As DNA, the CDR3 is TGCGCCAGCAGCTCAACAACCACAGGACACCAAGAGACCCAGTACTTC. It translates to CASSSTTTGHQETQYF.

The CDR3 DNA sequence: TGCGCCAGCAGCGTAGGGACAGGGGGTTACGAGCAGTACTTC. Protein: CASSVGTGGYEQYF. The chain has TRBV4-1 and TRBJ2-7, with TRBD1 identical over 11 bases. In germline, CDR1 is MGHRA, CDR2 YSYEKL. This CDR3 is 14 amino acids long. V was clipped by 5 bases and J by 4 bases; unmatched bases: 4.

This chain connects TRBV6-6 to TRBJ1-2, with D uncertain. The CDR3 totals 14 residues. The germline V and J ends were trimmed by 2 bases and 4 bases, with 11 bases remaining between them. CDR1 is MNHNY and CDR2 is SVGAGI in the germline V gene (reference sequence). CDR3 loop: CASSYNPGSYGYTF. CDR3 in DNA: TGTGCCAGCAGTTACAACCCGGGGAGCTATGGCTACACCTTC.

The rearrangement joins TRBV7-6 to TRBJ2-3, with D possibly being TRBD2 (5 bases). CDR1 is SGHVS, CDR2 FNYEAQ, per germline. The CDR3 runs to 15 residues. V was cut by 4 bases and J by 5 bases, with 16 bases left in between. CDR3 DNA: TGTGCCAGCAGCTCACCTACTAGTGTCGGAGATACGCAGTATTTT. It translates to CASSSPTSVGDTQYF.

V and J are TRBV4-1 and TRBJ2-7; 14 bases match TRBD2. This CDR3 region has 17 residues. J was trimmed by 5 bases and V by 5 bases; bases with no gene match: 11. Germline-derived CDR1 and CDR2 are MGHRA and YSYEKL. CDR3 sequence: CASSIGGTSGSGDEQYF. CDR3 coding DNA: TGCGCCAGCAGCATAGGAGGGACTAGCGGGAGTGGTGACGAGCAGTACTTC.

V gene TRBV19 combines with J gene TRBJ2-1; possible D gene TRBD1, 6 bases. This CDR3 comprises 13 residues. Trimming cost V 5 bases and J 4 bases, with 9 bases left between them. Germline CDR1 and CDR2: LNHDA and SQIVND (reference sequence). The CDR3 reads CASSSGAYNEQFF. DNA for the CDR3: TGTGCCAGTAGTTCAGGGGCTTACAATGAGCAGTTCTTC.

This rearrangement joins TRBV18 to TRBJ1-4; 9 nucleotides line up with TRBD1. From germline, CDR1 is KGHSH and CDR2 LQKENI. V lost 4 bases, J lost 3 bases, and 9 bases stayed unmatched. The CDR3 consists of 17 residues. The CDR3 protein is CASSLLGQGSPNEKLFF. In nucleotides, the CDR3 is TGTGCCAGCTCACTCCTGGGACAGGGATCCCCTAATGAAAAACTGTTTTTT.

V and J are TRBV2 and TRBJ1-2; 11 bases match TRBD1. The germline CDR1 and CDR2 sequences are SNHLY and FYNNEI. The CDR3 loop spans 18 amino acids. The J segment lost 5 bases and the V segment lost 6 bases, leaving 17 bases of the junction unmatched. This chain's CDR3 is CASSAIGDRGDFLYGYTF. DNA for the CDR3: TGTGCCAGCAGCGCCATCGGGGACAGGGGGGATTTTCTTTATGGCTACACCTTC.

The chain is built from TRBV9 and TRBJ2-7; 10 bases fit TRBD1. In germline, CDR1 is SGDLS, CDR2 YYNGEE. Trimming took 7 bases from V and 3 from J; bases not matched to a gene: 4. This CDR3 is built from 13 residues. The CDR3: CASGTGVNYEQYF. Here the CDR3 DNA reads TGTGCCAGCGGGACAGGGGTGAACTACGAGCAGTACTTC. Looking up the rest from reference TRBV9 and TRBJ2-7 gives the full variable domain: DSGVTQTPKHLITATGQRVTLRCSPRSGDLSVYWYQQSLDQGLQFLIQYYNGEERAKGNILERFSAQQFPDLHSELNLSSLELGDSALYFCASGTGVNYEQYFGPGTRLTVT.

The rearrangement joins TRBV5-4 to TRBJ2-1; 7 nucleotides align to TRBD2. Losses at the gene ends were 2 bases for V and 5 bases for J; bases not matched to a gene: 7. This CDR3 has 15 amino acids. CDR1 SGHNT and CDR2 YYREEE come from the germline V gene (reference sequence). CDR3 loop: CASSLELAEDNEQFF. As DNA, the CDR3 is TGTGCCAGCAGCTTAGAGCTAGCGGAGGACAATGAGCAGTTCTTC.

The V call is TRBV7-2, the J call TRBJ2-7; 13 nucleotides agree with TRBD2. The CDR3 runs to 15 residues. Germline CDR1 reads SGHTA; CDR2 reads FQGNSA. V lost 5 bases to trimming and J lost 6 bases; unmatched junction nucleotides: 7. In nucleotides, the CDR3 is TGTGCCAGCAGCGGCACTAGCGGGAGGGCCGTCGAGCAGTACTTC. Protein product: CASSGTSGRAVEQYF.

This clone was recorded once. The chain combines TRBV11-2 with TRBJ2-7; D call uncertain. The CDR3 contains 15 residues. The V and J ends lost 0 bases and 0 bases respectively, with 9 bases between them. Germline V lookup: CDR1 SGHAT, CDR2 FQNNGV. The CDR3 region has the DNA TGTGCCAGCAGCTTAGATCCCGGTGACTCCTACGAGCAGTACTTC. This codes for CASSLDPGDSYEQYF. The whole variable domain, filled in from reference TRBV11-2 and TRBJ2-7, reads EAGVAQSPRYKIIEKRQSVAFWCNPISGHATLYWYQQILGQGPKLLIQFQNNGVVDDSQLPKDRFSAERLKGVDSTLKIQPAKLEDSAVYLCASSLDPGDSYEQYFGPGTRLTVT.

The chain employs TRBV7-6 and TRBJ2-7; TRBD2 aligns across 13 bases. The CDR3 extends over 16 amino acids. V shed 1 base, J shed 3 bases, and the junction held 3 bases outside the gene matches. Germline assignment: CDR1 SGHVS and CDR2 FNYEAQ. The CDR3: CASSLELAGGDYEQYF. The CDR3 region has the DNA TGTGCCAGCAGCTTAGAACTAGCGGGAGGGGACTACGAGCAGTACTTC. Based on the CDR3 plus reference TRBV7-6 and TRBJ2-7, the full variable domain is GAGVSQSPRYKVTKRGQDVALRCDPISGHVSLYWYRQALGQGPEFLTYFNYEAQQDKSGLPNDRFSAERPEGSISTLTIQRTEQRDSAMYRCASSLELAGGDYEQYFGPGTRLTVT.

The chain uses TRBV2 and TRBJ2-3, with TRBD2 matching over 12 bases. Germline values: CDR1 SNHLY, CDR2 FYNNEI. The CDR3 sequence is 16 residues long. V lost 6 bases and J lost 4; bases outside the gene matches: 8. The CDR3 DNA sequence: TGTGCCAGCAGGGGGACTAGCGGGTGGGGTCCAGATACGCAGTATTTT. This codes for CASRGTSGWGPDTQYF.

The V gene is TRBV27, the J gene TRBJ2-2, with D unresolved. Between the trimmed V and J ends, which lost 5 bases and 6 bases, there was a span of 13 bases. Germline V gene data show CDR1 as MNHEY and CDR2 as SMNVEV (reference sequence). This CDR3 has 14 amino acids. This CDR3 is CASSTPDRAGELFF. CDR3 bases: TGTGCCAGCAGTACCCCCGATCGGGCCGGGGAGCTGTTTTTT.

This clone has a single count. The gene calls are TRBV28 and TRBJ2-6; weak D call: TRBD1 (5 bases). Trimming shortened V by 5 bases and J by 6 bases, and 20 bases separated the two germline ends. The germline V gene has CDR1 MDHEN and CDR2 SYDVKM. The CDR3 sequence is 17 residues long. CDR3 sequence (DNA): TGTGCCAGCAGTCCTCCCCCCGCTGGGGCGGTGGCCAACGTCCTGACTTTC. It translates to CASSPPPAGAVANVLTF.

This chain uses TRBV7-2 with TRBJ2-7; a weak D match, TRBD2 (5 bases). From germline, CDR1 is SGHTA and CDR2 FQGNSA. The CDR3 extends over 14 amino acids. Trimming shortened V by 5 bases and J by 5 bases, and 16 bases separated the two germline ends. CDR3 loop: CASSPGPWRDEQYF. The DNA for the CDR3 is TGTGCCAGCAGCCCCGGGCCCTGGCGGGACGAGCAGTACTTC.

The genes are TRBV28 and TRBJ2-5, with D possibly being TRBD2 (5 bases). Trimming took off 2 bases at V and 3 bases at J, with 10 bases between the two ends. The CDR3 runs to 14 residues. Germline V gene data show CDR1 as MDHEN and CDR2 as SYDVKM. The DNA for the CDR3 is TGTGCCAGCAGTTTAACGGGAATGGAAGAGACCCAGTACTTC. This gives the protein CASSLTGMEETQYF.

The chain has TRBV2 and TRBJ2-2, with D perhaps TRBD1 (5 bases). Germline loops: CDR1 SNHLY, CDR2 FYNNEI. This CDR3 region has 13 residues. V dropped 8 bases and J dropped 1 base, with 8 bases sitting between them. The CDR3 bases are TGTGCCAGCTCTGGACAGAACACCGGGGAGCTGTTTTTT. This gives the protein CASSGQNTGELFF.

The chain recombines TRBV13 with TRBJ2-1; 12 bases map to TRBD2. Germline V CDR1 and CDR2: PRHDT, FYEKMQ (reference sequence). V lost 4 bases to trimming and J lost 4 bases; unmatched junction nucleotides: 2. The CDR3 totals 15 residues. The CDR3 sequence: CASSSGLAGYNEQFF. The CDR3 coding sequence is TGTGCCAGCAGCTCCGGACTAGCGGGGTACAATGAGCAGTTCTTC.

V and J are TRBV4-1 and TRBJ2-5, with TRBD2 as a possible D gene (5 bases). V lost 4 bases and J 1 base, leaving 13 bases between the germline ends. The CDR3 is 15 amino acids. CDR1 and CDR2 (germline): MGHRA, YSYEKL. Here the CDR3 reads CASSLVAGTQETQYF. DNA for the CDR3: TGCGCCAGCAGCCTAGTTGCGGGCACCCAAGAGACCCAGTACTTC.

This clone was observed a single time. This chain connects TRBV27 to TRBJ2-6; no clear D. The CDR3 totals 17 residues. V was cut by 3 bases and J by 0 bases, with 12 bases left in between. Germline lookup yields CDR1 MNHEY and CDR2 SMNVEV (reference sequence). DNA of the CDR3: TGTGCCAGCAGTTTTCTTATCCCGAGCTCTGGGGCCAACGTCCTGACTTTC. Translated, it gives CASSFLIPSSGANVLTF.